This T cell receptor beta chain was recovered during a study of Ad26.COV2.S vaccination and SARS-CoV-2 variants. Regarding the study as a whole: Across vaccine and placebo recipients, the breadth of non-spike TCRs was similar.

Comments on this clone: Its cognate antigen is unknown.

Treatment described: roughly 20 received Ad26.COV2.S at low or high dose, single or two shots; about 5 received placebo; per-sample allocation not given. Day 63 after the first vaccine or placebo injection was the time point for sampling. The germline V and J ends were trimmed by 5 bases and 3 bases, with 20 bases remaining between them. Germline loops: CDR1 SGHKS, CDR2 YYEKEE (reference sequence). CDR3 size: 16 residues. The protocol was immunoSEQ multiplex PCR, while the TCRdb copy is restricted to in-frame clones and leaves out a portion. The sample has around 450,000 clones, roughly nine tenths seen once; the top ten hold 2% to 3%.

The chain recombines TRBV5-5 with TRBJ1-1, with a tentative D call TRBD1 (6 bases). This TCR was sampled from a person aged 18-60 years who received the Ad26.COV2.S COVID-19 vaccine or a placebo. The sample was peripheral blood, taken in a trial of Ad26.COV2.S vaccine versus placebo. The CDR3 reads CASSLLRGGGDTEAFF. The CDR3 DNA sequence: TGTGCCAGCAGTCTCCTCCGCGGGGGCGGAGACACTGAAGCTTTCTTT.